The T cell receptor beta chain described here comes from a study of cytomegalovirus exposure and HLA in healthy donors. Findings and limits, study-wide: Cytomegalovirus status, reportedly, was diagnosed with high specificity and sensitivity by the classifier. In an earlier analysis, in some 500 donors, most V segments appeared productive either ~87% or ~30% of the time. Later analysis placed DRB1 highest and HLA-C lowest in TCR association rates, which differed by HLA locus. Later, an analysis showed that TCR beta chains associated with HLA were more clonally expanded than others that were equally common.

The PCR made use of 60 Vbeta and 13 Jbeta primers. Profiling relied on immunoSEQ multiplex PCR, and the TCRdb table lists in-frame clones only, not all of them. Of some 180,000 clones listed, over 65% were seen once; the top ten hold 1.4%. The table lists this clone with a count of one. What it binds is not known. This CDR3 contains 17 residues. Per the germline V gene, CDR1 is SNHLY and CDR2 is FYNNEI. Losses at the gene ends were 7 bases for V and 0 bases for J; bases not matched to a gene: 13. This chain links TRBV2 with TRBJ2-3; 7 bases agree with TRBD1. The TCR sequence derives from a man aged 18 to 30 in good health and CMV-seronegative. The sample taken for sequencing was PBMCs. CDR3 sequence (DNA): TGTGCCAGCAACTCACAGGGGTTGAGATTTAGCACAGATACGCAGTATTTT. Its translation: CASNSQGLRFSTDTQYF.